This is a list of T cell receptor beta chains from one sample in a study of human T cells and chemical hapten exposure. MiXCR was run by TCRdb on the RACE reads, yielding one entry per CDR3 protein. The sample includes 40,000 or so distinct CDR3 sequences, roughly a tenth of them seen just once. This specimen was whole blood, taken in connection with sensitization to the hapten diphenylcyclopropenone (DPC). The receptors stem from a woman aged 25 to 39 with alopecia areata. Some clones in this sample may be carry-over from other donors' samples. Each CDR3 is given with its conserved first and last residue. D genes are given only for firm matches. Clone size is stated in some rows and not others, as once, few, many or a class when expanded.

V: TRBV7-9
size: many
J: TRBJ2-7
D: TRBD1
DNA: TGTGCCAGCAGCTTGGGGACAGGGCTCTACGAGCAGTACTTC
CDR3: CASSLGTGLYEQYF

V: TRBV5-1
size: many
J: TRBJ2-5
D: TRBD1
DNA: TGCGCCAGCAGCCCGGGGACAGTCCGGGAGACCCAGTACTTC
CDR3: CASSPGTVRETQYF

V: TRBV20-1
size: many
J: TRBJ1-4
D: TRBD1
DNA: TGCAGTGCCGCGACAGGGAAGGGCGAAAAACTGTTTTTT
CDR3: CSAATGKGEKLFF

V: TRBV7-2
size: .
J: TRBJ1-3
D: .
DNA: TGTGCCAGCAGCTCTTCCCCGGGGGGCACTGGAAACACCATATATTTT
CDR3: CASSSSPGGTGNTIYF

V: TRBV7-2
size: many
J: TRBJ2-1
D: .
DNA: TGTGCCAGCAGCTTAGGACGGGGGAGCTCCTACAATGAGCAGTTCTTC
CDR3: CASSLGRGSSYNEQFF

V: TRBV28
size: .
J: TRBJ2-5
D: .
DNA: TGTGCCAGCAGTTTTGTTGGTAGCTCTTGGGGGACCCAGTACTTC
CDR3: CASSFVGSSWGTQYF

V: TRBV7-6
size: few
J: TRBJ2-7
D: .
DNA: TGTGCCAGCAGCTTAGGGGTAATTACCTACGAGCAGTACTTC
CDR3: CASSLGVITYEQYF

V: TRBV7-9
size: few
J: TRBJ1-1
D: .
DNA: TGTGCCAGCACCACGTACCGGCAGGGAAGCCCCAACACTGAAGCTTTCTTT
CDR3: CASTTYRQGSPNTEAFF

V: TRBV5-4
size: .
J: TRBJ2-3
D: TRBD1
DNA: TGTGCCAGCAGCCCCTCAGCAGGGGGCGGGGGCACAGATACGCAGTATTTT
CDR3: CASSPSAGGGGTDTQYF

V: TRBV9
size: few
J: TRBJ2-3
D: .
DNA: TGTGCCAGCAGCGTAGGGGTAATCACAGATACGCAGTATTTT
CDR3: CASSVGVITDTQYF

V: TRBV7-2
size: many
J: TRBJ2-5
D: .
DNA: TGTGCCAGCAGCTTAGTTCGGGGGAACCAAGAGACCCAGTACTTC
CDR3: CASSLVRGNQETQYF

V: TRBV25-1
size: .
J: TRBJ2-7
D: .
DNA: TGTGCCAGCAGTGAACCAGGGGTGGCCAGGGAGCAGTACTTC
CDR3: CASSEPGVAREQYF

V: TRBV6-6
size: few
J: TRBJ1-4
D: .
DNA: TGTGCCAGCAGTTACCCTGGACAGCGGGGGAATGAAAAACTGTTTTTT
CDR3: CASSYPGQRGNEKLFF

V: TRBV5-1
size: many
J: TRBJ2-2
D: TRBD1
DNA: TGCGCCAGCAGCATGGGACAGGGGGCCAGGACCGGGGAGCTGTTTTTT
CDR3: CASSMGQGARTGELFF

V: TRBV10-3
size: .
J: TRBJ2-7
D: .
DNA: TGTGCCATCAGTGAGCAGGACGGTGGGTCCTACGAGCAGTACTTC
CDR3: CAISEQDGGSYEQYF

V: TRBV30
size: .
J: TRBJ2-1
D: .
DNA: TGTGCCTGGAGTGTACTCTTTGGACCGACGAATGAGCAGTTCTTC
CDR3: CAWSVLFGPTNEQFF

V: TRBV10-3
size: .
J: TRBJ1-1
D: .
DNA: TGTGCCATCAGTGATTCTGCGGTTGGCACTGAAGCTTTCTTT
CDR3: CAISDSAVGTEAFF

V: TRBV30
size: many
J: TRBJ2-7
D: .
DNA: TGTGCCTGGAGTGTCGGGGGGCTCCACGAGCAGTACTTC
CDR3: CAWSVGGLHEQYF

V: TRBV5-6
size: .
J: TRBJ2-1
D: .
DNA: TGTGCCAGCAGCGTCAGAAGGGGGGTTTCCTACAATGAGCAGTTCTTC
CDR3: CASSVRRGVSYNEQFF

V: TRBV28
size: few
J: TRBJ2-2
D: .
DNA: TGTGCCAGCAGTTTATTTCGCAGGGGAGGGACCGGGGAGCTGTTTTTT
CDR3: CASSLFRRGGTGELFF

V: TRBV29-1
size: many
J: TRBJ2-7
D: .
DNA: TGCAGCGTTGGCCAGGGGAACGAGCAGTACTTC
CDR3: CSVGQGNEQYF

V: TRBV2
size: few
J: TRBJ2-4
D: TRBD1
DNA: TGTGCCAGCAGTTTGCAGGGGGCAGACATTCAGTACTTC
CDR3: CASSLQGADIQYF

V: TRBV30
size: few
J: TRBJ2-6
D: .
DNA: TGTGCCTGGAGTGCGCTCTCTGGGGCCAACGTCCTGACTTTC
CDR3: CAWSALSGANVLTF

V: TRBV5-1
size: many
J: TRBJ2-5
D: .
DNA: TGCGCCAGCAGCTCGCTAGATCCACAAGAGACCCAGTACTTC
CDR3: CASSSLDPQETQYF

V: TRBV30
size: many
J: TRBJ1-1
D: .
DNA: TGTGCCTGGAGTCAGTCGAACACTGAAGCTTTCTTT
CDR3: CAWSQSNTEAFF

V: TRBV4-3
size: many
J: TRBJ2-7
D: TRBD1
DNA: TGCGCCAGCAGCCAAGAAGGGAGACAGGGGAGTTACGAGCAGTACTTC
CDR3: CASSQEGRQGSYEQYF

V: TRBV29-1
size: .
J: TRBJ1-1
D: TRBD1
DNA: TGCAGCGTCTGGGACAGGGATAACACTGAAGCTTTCTTT
CDR3: CSVWDRDNTEAFF

V: TRBV6-5
size: .
J: TRBJ2-7
D: TRBD2
DNA: TGTGCCAGCAGTCGGGTGGCTAGCGGGTCCTACGAGCAGTACTTC
CDR3: CASSRVASGSYEQYF

V: TRBV18
size: many
J: TRBJ1-3
D: .
DNA: TGTGCCAGCTCACCAACCCGGACGTCTGGAAACACCATATATTTT
CDR3: CASSPTRTSGNTIYF